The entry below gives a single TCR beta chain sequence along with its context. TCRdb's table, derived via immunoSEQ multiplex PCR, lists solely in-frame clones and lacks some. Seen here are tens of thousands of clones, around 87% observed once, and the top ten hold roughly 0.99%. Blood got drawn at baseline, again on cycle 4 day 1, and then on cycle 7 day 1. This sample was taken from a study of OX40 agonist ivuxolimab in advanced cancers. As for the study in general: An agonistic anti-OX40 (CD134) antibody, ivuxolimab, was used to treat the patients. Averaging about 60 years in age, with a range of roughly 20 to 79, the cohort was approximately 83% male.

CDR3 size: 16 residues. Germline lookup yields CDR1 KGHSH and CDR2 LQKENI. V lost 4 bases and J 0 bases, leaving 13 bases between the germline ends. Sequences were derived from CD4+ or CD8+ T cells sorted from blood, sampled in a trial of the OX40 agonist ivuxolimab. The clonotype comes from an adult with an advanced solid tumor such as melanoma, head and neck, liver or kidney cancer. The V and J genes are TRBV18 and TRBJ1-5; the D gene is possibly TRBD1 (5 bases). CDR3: CASSLSTVNSNQPQHF. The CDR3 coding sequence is TGTGCCAGCTCACTCTCGACAGTGAATAGCAATCAGCCCCAGCATTTT.